Only one count was recorded for the clone carrying this T cell receptor beta chain. The V gene lost 2 bases and the J gene lost 2 bases, with 5 bases spanning the gap. Germline V CDR1 and CDR2: SGHTA, FQGTGA. The length of the CDR3 is 13 residues. The protocol was immunoSEQ multiplex PCR, while the TCRdb copy is restricted to in-frame clones and leaves out a portion. This sample yields 61,000 or so clones, of which around 93% are seen a single time; approximately 0.35% belongs to the top ten. This entry is derived from a study of T cell changes during pregnancy in multiple sclerosis. Sequenced here: CD4+ T cells from peripheral blood mononuclear cells, sampled before pregnancy. The receptor was isolated from a female donor with multiple sclerosis, enrolled in a pregnancy study. This chain joins TRBV7-3 and TRBJ2-3; no reliable D call. CDR3 sequence (DNA): TGTGCCAGCAGCTTAGGGCCCACAGATACGCAGTATTTT. It translates to CASSLGPTDTQYF.